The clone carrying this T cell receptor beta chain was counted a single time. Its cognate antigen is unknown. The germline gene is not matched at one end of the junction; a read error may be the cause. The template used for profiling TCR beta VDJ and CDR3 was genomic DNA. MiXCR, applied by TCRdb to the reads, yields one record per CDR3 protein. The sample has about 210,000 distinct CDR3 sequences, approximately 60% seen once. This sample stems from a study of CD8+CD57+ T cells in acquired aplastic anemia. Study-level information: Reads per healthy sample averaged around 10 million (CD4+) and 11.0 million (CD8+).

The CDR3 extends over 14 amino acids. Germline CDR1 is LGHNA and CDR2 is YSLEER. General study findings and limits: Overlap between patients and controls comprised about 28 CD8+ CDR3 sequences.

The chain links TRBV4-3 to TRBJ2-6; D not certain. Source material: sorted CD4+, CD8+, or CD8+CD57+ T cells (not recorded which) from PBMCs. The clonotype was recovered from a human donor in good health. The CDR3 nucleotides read TGCACCAGCAGCCCCCGGCAGGCGGCCAACGTCCTGACTTTC. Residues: CTSSPRQAANVLTF.